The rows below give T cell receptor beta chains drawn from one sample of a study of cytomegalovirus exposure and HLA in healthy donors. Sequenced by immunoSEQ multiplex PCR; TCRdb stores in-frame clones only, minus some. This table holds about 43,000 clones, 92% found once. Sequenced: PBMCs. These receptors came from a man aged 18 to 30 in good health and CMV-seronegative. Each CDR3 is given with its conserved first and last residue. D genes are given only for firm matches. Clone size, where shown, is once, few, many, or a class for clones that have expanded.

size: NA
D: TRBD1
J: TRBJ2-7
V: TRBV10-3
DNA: TGTGCCTCGACAGGGGCCGCTTTATACGAGCAGTACTTC
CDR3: CASTGAALYEQYF

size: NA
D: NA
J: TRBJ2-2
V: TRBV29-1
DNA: TGCAGCGCCACAATATTTGGGCAGTCGAACACCGGGGAGCTGTTTTTT
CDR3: CSATIFGQSNTGELFF

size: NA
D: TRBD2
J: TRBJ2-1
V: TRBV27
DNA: TGTGCCAGCAGGGGACTATTCAATGAGCAGTTCTTC
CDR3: CASRGLFNEQFF

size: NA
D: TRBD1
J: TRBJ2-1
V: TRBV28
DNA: TGTGCCAGCAGTCCTACGACAGGGGCAAACTTACCTTACAATGAGCAGTTCTTC
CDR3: CASSPTTGANLPYNEQFF

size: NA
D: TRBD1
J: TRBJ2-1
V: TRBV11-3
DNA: TGTGCCAGCAGCTCGCGGACAGGGAACAATGAGCAGTTCTTC
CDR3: CASSSRTGNNEQFF

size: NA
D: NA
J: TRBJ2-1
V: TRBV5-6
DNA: TGTGCCAGCAGCTTGGCAGGGGTCTCCTACAATGAGCAGTTCTTC
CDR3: CASSLAGVSYNEQFF

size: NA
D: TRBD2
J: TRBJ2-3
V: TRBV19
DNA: TGTGCCAGTAGTATAGATCTGTCTAGCGGGGGAAGCACAGATACGCAGTATTTT
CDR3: CASSIDLSSGGSTDTQYF

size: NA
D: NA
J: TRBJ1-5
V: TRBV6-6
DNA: TGTGCCAGCAGTTACTCGAGAGTGGGCAATCAGCCCCAGCATTTT
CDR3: CASSYSRVGNQPQHF

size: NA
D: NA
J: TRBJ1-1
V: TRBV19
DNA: TGTGCCAGTAGGTCGGACAGTCTAACTGAAGCTTTCTTT
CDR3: CASRSDSLTEAFF

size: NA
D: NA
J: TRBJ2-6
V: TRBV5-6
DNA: TGTGCCAGCAGCTTCTACGGGGGCTCTGGGGCCAACGTCCTGACTTTC
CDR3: CASSFYGGSGANVLTF

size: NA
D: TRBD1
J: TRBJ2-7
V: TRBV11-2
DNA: TGTGCCAGCAGCTTAGATGGGACAGGGAACTACGAGCAGTACTTC
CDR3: CASSLDGTGNYEQYF

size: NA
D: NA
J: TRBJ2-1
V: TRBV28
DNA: TGTGCCAGCAGTTTATCGAGAGGCTCCTACAATGAGCAGTTCTTC
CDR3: CASSLSRGSYNEQFF

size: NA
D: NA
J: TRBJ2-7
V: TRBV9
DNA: TGTGCCAGCAGCGTAGGGGCTAGTGGGGGCCACGAGCAGTACTTC
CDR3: CASSVGASGGHEQYF

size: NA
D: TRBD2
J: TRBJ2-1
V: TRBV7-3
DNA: TGTGCCAGCAGCTCCTCTAGCGGCGGCTCCTACAATGAGCAGTTCTTC
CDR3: CASSSSSGGSYNEQFF

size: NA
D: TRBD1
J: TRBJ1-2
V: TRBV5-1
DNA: TGCGCCAGCAGCTTGGGCGGGACAGGGGGGAGCGATGGCTACACCTTC
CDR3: CASSLGGTGGSDGYTF

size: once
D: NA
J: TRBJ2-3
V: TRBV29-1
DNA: TGCAGCGGCGGTCGCACAGATACGCAGTATTTT
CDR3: CSGGRTDTQYF

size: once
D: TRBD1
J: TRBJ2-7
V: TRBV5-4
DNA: TGTGCCAGCAGCCCGGGACAGGGGTCGAGCTCCTACGAGCAGTACTTC
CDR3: CASSPGQGSSSYEQYF

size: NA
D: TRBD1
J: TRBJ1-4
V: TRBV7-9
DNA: TGTGCCAGCAGCTTAGAACAGGGGTTCAGGGAAAAACTGTTTTTT
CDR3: CASSLEQGFREKLFF

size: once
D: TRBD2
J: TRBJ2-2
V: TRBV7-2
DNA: TGTGCCAGCAGGCTGACTAGCGGGGGGGCGAACACCGGGGAGCTGTTTTTT
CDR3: CASRLTSGGANTGELFF

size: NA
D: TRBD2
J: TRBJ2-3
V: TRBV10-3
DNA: TGTGCCACGTTAGCGGGTAGCACAGATACGCAGTATTTT
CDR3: CATLAGSTDTQYF

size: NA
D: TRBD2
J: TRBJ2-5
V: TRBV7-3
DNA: TGTGCCAGCAGCTCCTTACCACTAGCGGGAGGAGAAGAGACCCAGTACTTC
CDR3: CASSSLPLAGGEETQYF

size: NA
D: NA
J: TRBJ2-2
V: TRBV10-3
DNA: TGTGCCATCAGTGAGCGAGGGACGAACACCGGGGAGCTGTTTTTT
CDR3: CAISERGTNTGELFF